A selection of T cell receptor beta chains follows, all from one sample in a study of T cells in lung cancer brain metastases. Sequencing used immunoSEQ multiplex PCR; TCRdb keeps in-frame clones, though not all of them. The sample consists of 1,600 or so clones, around four fifths of them appearing once. Sequenced sample: tumor tissue from the primary lung tumor. The receptor source for this set is a man between 70 and 80 years old with non-small cell lung cancer. Both conserved end residues are part of each CDR3. The D gene is left open where the match is weak.

j_call cdr3_length v_call d_call cdr3_nt cdr3_aa
TRBJ2-2 16 TRBV10-3 TRBD2 TGTGCCATCAGTGAGTCGCGCGGGAGGGCCACCGGGGAGCTGTTTTTT CAISESRGRATGELFF
TRBJ1-1 14 TRBV4-1 NA TGCGCCAGCAGCCAAGCTGACCGACTCACTGAAGCTTTCTTT CASSQADRLTEAFF
TRBJ1-1 14 TRBV7-8 NA TGTGCCAGCAGCTCACAGACCTTGAACACTGAAGCTTTCTTT CASSSQTLNTEAFF
TRBJ1-4 14 TRBV28 NA TGTGCCAGCAGTTTGGAGGCAACTAATGAAAAACTGTTTTTT CASSLEATNEKLFF
TRBJ1-1 13 TRBV28 TRBD1 TGTGCCAGCAGTTTATTACAGGGGGCAGGGGCTTTCTTT CASSLLQGAGAFF
TRBJ2-1 14 TRBV5-4 NA TGTGCCAGCAGCCCGGGCCCGGCCCCCAATGAGCAGTTCTTC CASSPGPAPNEQFF
TRBJ2-3 15 TRBV11-2 NA TGTGCCAGCAGCTTAAACGCGGGGAACGCAGATACGCAGTATTTT CASSLNAGNADTQYF
TRBJ2-1 13 TRBV19 NA TGTGCCAGTAGTATAAATCCCTACAATGAGCAGTTCTTC CASSINPYNEQFF
TRBJ2-5 14 TRBV5-1 NA TGCGCCAGCAGCCAATGGACAGACCAAGAGACCCAGTACTTC CASSQWTDQETQYF
TRBJ2-1 16 TRBV30 TRBD2 TGTGCCTGGAGCGAGTTTACTAGCGGGAGGGGCGGTGAGCAGTTCTTC CAWSEFTSGRGGEQFF
TRBJ1-5 17 TRBV9 NA TGTGCCAGCAGCGTATGTGAACAGGGCAATATTTATCAGCTCCAGCATTTT CASSVCEQGNIYQLQHF
TRBJ2-2 14 TRBV7-2 NA TGTGCCAGCAGCTTTAGCGGGAACACCGGGGAGCTGTTTTTT CASSFSGNTGELFF
TRBJ2-2 16 TRBV19 TRBD2 TGTGCCAGTAGTATAGGGCGGGGGGCAGCTACCGGGGAGCTGTTTTTT CASSIGRGAATGELFF